This T cell receptor beta chain was recorded in a study of control samples from healthy donors and cancer patients. Sequencing was performed with immunoSEQ multiplex PCR; in TCRdb, only in-frame clones are kept and a portion is missing. Among 170,000 or so clones listed, more than 85% were seen once. This CDR3 is 17 amino acids long. J was trimmed by 3 bases and V by 5 bases; bases with no gene match: 11. CDR1 and CDR2 from the germline V gene are LNHDA and SQIVND (reference sequence). Sequencing used blood. The sequence derives from a woman aged 40 to 50 in good health. The chain uses TRBV19 and TRBJ2-1, with TRBD2 matching over 9 bases. The CDR3: CASSPRRGTSRYNEQFF. The CDR3 DNA reads as TGTGCCAGTAGTCCGAGGCGGGGGACTAGCCGCTACAATGAGCAGTTCTTC.